One and the same sample provided the 11 T cell receptor beta chains below, sequenced in a study of sequential checkpoint blockade in melanoma. Treatment described: randomized to nivolumab then ipilimumab (arm A) or the reverse (arm B). TCRdb keeps only in-frame clones here, not all; method: immunoSEQ multiplex PCR. Of around 10,000 clones detected, 25% to 30% appear once; the ten largest clones hold more than 25%. The material sequenced was tumor tissue (inferred from file names), taken from a patient given nivolumab and ipilimumab in sequence. These TCRs come from a human donor with melanoma.

The J gene is TRBJ1-5, the V gene TRBV4-1; TRBD1 matches 8 bases. This CDR3 contains 14 residues. J lost 7 bases, V lost 1 base, and 3 bases had no gene match. Germline loops: CDR1 MGHRA, CDR2 YSYEKL. CDR3 residues: CASSQAGGEQPQHF. In nucleotides, the CDR3 is TGCGCCAGCAGCCAAGCAGGGGGCGAACAGCCCCAGCATTTT.

This clone was seen a few times. The chain joins TRBV6-8 to TRBJ2-3; the D gene is possibly TRBD2 (6 bases). Germline V lookup: CDR1 MNHGY, CDR2 SAAAGT. The germline V and J ends were trimmed by 5 bases and 4 bases, with 13 bases remaining between them. The CDR3 has 14 amino acids. Here the CDR3 reads CASSPRRGPDTQYF. The CDR3 region has the DNA TGTGCCAGCAGTCCCCGGCGGGGTCCAGATACGCAGTATTTT.

This clone came up once. The chain joins TRBV19 to TRBJ2-7; D might be TRBD1 or TRBD2, each matching 5 bases. CDR1 and CDR2 from the germline V gene are LNHDA and SQIVND (reference sequence). Trimming cost V 3 bases and J 1 base, with 10 bases left between them. The CDR3 consists of 14 residues. DNA for the CDR3: TGTGCCAGTAGTATCCGGGACCGGTCCTACGAGCAGTACTTC. It yields the protein CASSIRDRSYEQYF.

This clone was counted a few times. The V and J genes are TRBV30 and TRBJ2-7; TRBD2 matches 10 bases. Per germline, CDR1 GTSNPN and CDR2 SVGIG (reference sequence). V lost 8 bases, J lost 7 bases, and 11 bases stayed unmatched. This CDR3 region has 13 residues. Here the CDR3 reads CAGSRAGGSEQYF. The CDR3 region has the DNA TGTGCCGGATCCCGAGCGGGGGGGAGTGAGCAGTACTTC.

The V call is TRBV11-3, the J call TRBJ2-2; 10 positions agree with TRBD1. There are 18 residues in the CDR3. CDR1 and CDR2 (germline): SGHNT, YENEEA. The trim removed 5 bases at V and 0 bases at J, leaving 9 bases unmatched. CDR3: CASSPGTGDKANTGELFF. CDR3 bases: TGTGCCAGCAGCCCAGGGACAGGGGACAAAGCGAACACCGGGGAGCTGTTTTTT.

The V and J genes are TRBV11-3 and TRBJ2-2, with D uncertain. The V end lost 3 bases, the J end lost 2 bases, and 10 bases lay between the germline ends. CDR3 length: 15 residues. CDR1 and CDR2 (germline): SGHNT, YENEEA. As DNA, the CDR3 is TGTGCCAGCAGCTTGACGGGCCCCAACACCGGGGAGCTGTTTTTT. Translating gives CASSLTGPNTGELFF.

This chain links TRBV18 with TRBJ1-5, with D hard to call. The CDR3 has 13 amino acids. V shed 5 bases and J shed 0 bases, with 5 bases lying between them. Germline V gene data show CDR1 as KGHSH and CDR2 as LQKENI. The CDR3 sequence: CASSGGSNQPQHF. In DNA, the CDR3 is TGTGCCAGCTCAGGAGGTAGCAATCAGCCCCAGCATTTT. The full variable domain, with the rest looked up from reference TRBV18 and TRBJ1-5, is NAGVMQNPRHLVRRRGQEARLRCSPMKGHSHVYWYRQLPEEGLKFMVYLQKENIIDESGMPKERFSAEFPKEGPSILRIQQVVRGDSAAYFCASSGGSNQPQHFGDGTRLSIL.

This clone was recorded at least ten times. This chain links TRBV11-3 with TRBJ2-5; D remains ambiguous. The V end lost 6 bases, the J end lost 2 bases, and 13 bases lay between the germline ends. Germline V gene sequence: CDR1 SGHNT, CDR2 YENEEA. This CDR3 contains 14 residues. CDR3 in amino acids: CASSLSRSQETQYF. As DNA, the CDR3 is TGTGCCAGCAGTTTAAGCCGGTCTCAAGAGACCCAGTACTTC.

V gene TRBV5-1 combines with J gene TRBJ2-2, with D perhaps TRBD2 (6 bases). This CDR3 spans 15 amino acids. Trimming removed 1 base at V and 6 bases at J, with 13 bases between. The V gene's germline CDR1 is SGHRS and CDR2 YFSETQ. CDR3 in amino acids: CASSLYMGGSGELFF. Here the CDR3 DNA reads TGCGCCAGCAGCTTGTACATGGGAGGCTCCGGGGAGCTGTTTTTT.

This clone was picked up many times. The chain links TRBV11-3 to TRBJ1-6, with 7 nucleotides matching TRBD1. The germline V gene has CDR1 SGHNT and CDR2 YENEEA. This CDR3 spans 14 amino acids. V trimming: 5 bases; J trimming: 6 bases; junction bases outside the gene matches: 4. The CDR3 DNA follows: TGTGCCAGCAGCCCGGGACAGCCTAATTCACCCCTCCACTTT. This gives the protein CASSPGQPNSPLHF.

The V and J genes are TRBV15 and TRBJ1-2; 7 bases agree with TRBD1. Trimming took 3 bases from V and 4 from J; bases not matched to a gene: 5. This CDR3 contains 14 residues. Germline V CDR1 and CDR2: LNHNV, YYDKDF (reference sequence). The CDR3 protein is CATSRDRTTYGYTF. The CDR3 DNA reads as TGTGCCACCAGCAGGGACAGGACAACCTATGGCTACACCTTC.